The rows below give T cell receptor beta chains drawn from one sample of a study of blood T cell repertoires in COVID-19. This table comes from immunoSEQ multiplex PCR, and its TCRdb copy is limited to in-frame clones, with some not included. The sample yields 95,000 to 150,000 clones, 75% to 90% seen once. Sequencing used peripheral blood. These receptors came from a woman in her sixties or seventies with acute or convalescent COVID-19. The CDR3 runs from the conserved cysteine through the conserved F or W. The order of the fields is D gene, V gene, J gene, clone size, CDR3 protein, CDR3 DNA. The D gene is left open where the match is weak. Some rows have no size entry. The others give once, few or many, or a class for an expanded clone.

d_gene: TRBD1; v_gene: TRBV19; j_gene: TRBJ1-1; abundance: NA; CDR3aa: CASSPGQGNGKAFF; CDR3nt: TGTGCCAGTAGTCCAGGACAGGGGAATGGGAAAGCTTTCTTT
d_gene: NA; v_gene: TRBV5-4; j_gene: TRBJ2-1; abundance: NA; CDR3aa: CASSLAKQVQFNEQFF; CDR3nt: TGTGCCAGCAGCTTGGCCAAACAGGTTCAATTCAATGAGCAGTTCTTC
d_gene: NA; v_gene: TRBV6-5; j_gene: TRBJ1-2; abundance: NA; CDR3aa: CASIVLDTNYGYTF; CDR3nt: TGTGCCAGCATAGTTTTGGACACCAACTATGGCTACACCTTC
d_gene: TRBD1; v_gene: TRBV3-1/TRBV3-2; j_gene: TRBJ1-6; abundance: NA; CDR3aa: CASSHNRGSSPLHF; CDR3nt: TGTGCCAGCAGCCATAACAGGGGATCATCACCCCTCCACTTT
d_gene: TRBD2; v_gene: TRBV9; j_gene: TRBJ2-1; abundance: NA; CDR3aa: CASSDSGESYNEQFF; CDR3nt: TGTGCCAGCAGCGACAGCGGGGAGTCCTACAATGAGCAGTTCTTC
d_gene: TRBD1; v_gene: TRBV29-1; j_gene: TRBJ1-2; abundance: NA; CDR3aa: CSARTGADYGYTF; CDR3nt: TGCAGCGCCAGGACAGGGGCAGACTATGGCTACACCTTC
d_gene: NA; v_gene: TRBV20-1; j_gene: TRBJ1-6; abundance: NA; CDR3aa: CSAQQESPLHF; CDR3nt: TGCAGTGCCCAACAGGAATCACCCCTCCACTTT
d_gene: NA; v_gene: TRBV2; j_gene: TRBJ1-4; abundance: NA; CDR3aa: CASSETSEFWATNEKLFF; CDR3nt: TGTGCCAGCAGTGAGACGTCGGAGTTTTGGGCAACTAATGAAAAACTGTTTTTT
d_gene: NA; v_gene: TRBV18; j_gene: TRBJ1-1; abundance: NA; CDR3aa: CASSPMQTEAFF; CDR3nt: TGTGCCAGCTCACCGATGCAGACTGAAGCTTTCTTT
d_gene: NA; v_gene: TRBV5-1; j_gene: TRBJ2-5; abundance: NA; CDR3aa: CASSLEHPETQYF; CDR3nt: TGCGCCAGCAGCTTGGAACACCCAGAGACCCAGTACTTC
d_gene: NA; v_gene: TRBV6-5; j_gene: TRBJ1-1; abundance: NA; CDR3aa: CASTTGGRYTEAFF; CDR3nt: TGTGCCAGCACCACTGGGGGGAGATACACTGAAGCTTTCTTT
d_gene: NA; v_gene: TRBV29-1; j_gene: TRBJ1-2; abundance: NA; CDR3aa: CSASPQTGNYGYTF; CDR3nt: TGCAGCGCTTCACCCCAAACAGGAAACTATGGCTACACCTTC
d_gene: TRBD1; v_gene: TRBV24-1; j_gene: TRBJ2-3; abundance: NA; CDR3aa: CATSLTGAGTDTQYF; CDR3nt: TGTGCCACCAGCCTAACAGGGGCTGGCACAGATACGCAGTATTTT
d_gene: NA; v_gene: TRBV5-4; j_gene: TRBJ2-2; abundance: NA; CDR3aa: CASTPGQGRYTGELFF; CDR3nt: TGTGCCAGCACCCCTGGGCAGGGTCGGTACACCGGGGAGCTGTTTTTT
d_gene: NA; v_gene: TRBV5-8; j_gene: TRBJ1-1; abundance: NA; CDR3aa: CASSLLAGVNTEAFF; CDR3nt: TGTGCCAGCAGCTTGTTGGCAGGTGTGAACACTGAAGCTTTCTTT
d_gene: NA; v_gene: TRBV6-6; j_gene: TRBJ1-6; abundance: once; CDR3aa: CASSYGSAINNSPLHF; CDR3nt: TGTGCCAGCAGTTACGGCAGCGCCATCAATAATTCACCCCTCCACTTT
d_gene: NA; v_gene: TRBV10-3; j_gene: TRBJ1-4; abundance: once; CDR3aa: CAISETGSGHEKLFF; CDR3nt: TGTGCCATCAGTGAGACGGGGTCCGGGCATGAAAAACTGTTTTTT
d_gene: NA; v_gene: TRBV10-3; j_gene: TRBJ1-1; abundance: NA; CDR3aa: CAISSGGNTEAFF; CDR3nt: TGTGCCATCAGTTCGGGGGGGAACACTGAAGCTTTCTTT
d_gene: TRBD1; v_gene: TRBV10-2; j_gene: TRBJ1-6; abundance: NA; CDR3aa: CASSQQGANSPLHF; CDR3nt: TGCGCCAGCAGCCAACAGGGGGCGAATTCACCCCTCCACTTT
d_gene: TRBD1; v_gene: TRBV6-5; j_gene: TRBJ2-2; abundance: NA; CDR3aa: CASRFQGAQSGELFF; CDR3nt: TGTGCCAGCAGGTTCCAGGGGGCGCAGAGCGGGGAGCTGTTTTTT
d_gene: TRBD2; v_gene: TRBV7-2; j_gene: TRBJ2-3; abundance: NA; CDR3aa: CASSILAGTDTQYF; CDR3nt: TGTGCCAGCAGCATACTAGCGGGGACAGATACGCAGTATTTT
d_gene: TRBD1; v_gene: TRBV5-1; j_gene: TRBJ1-6; abundance: NA; CDR3aa: CASSPRTGDNSPLHF; CDR3nt: TGCGCCAGCAGCCCGCGGACAGGGGATAATTCACCCCTCCACTTT
d_gene: NA; v_gene: TRBV6-5; j_gene: TRBJ2-1; abundance: NA; CDR3aa: CASRQDFSYNEQFF; CDR3nt: TGTGCCAGCAGGCAGGACTTTTCCTACAATGAGCAGTTCTTC
d_gene: TRBD1; v_gene: TRBV27; j_gene: TRBJ1-3; abundance: NA; CDR3aa: CASSLTGGVTGNTIYF; CDR3nt: TGTGCCAGCAGTCTCACAGGGGGCGTCACTGGAAACACCATATATTTT
d_gene: TRBD1; v_gene: TRBV27; j_gene: TRBJ1-1; abundance: few; CDR3aa: CASSLLQGGNTEAFF; CDR3nt: TGTGCCAGCAGTTTATTACAGGGGGGAAACACTGAAGCTTTCTTT
d_gene: TRBD1; v_gene: TRBV12-5; j_gene: TRBJ1-5; abundance: NA; CDR3aa: CASGLGDRGLHQPQHF; CDR3nt: TGTGCTAGTGGTTTGGGGGACAGGGGGTTACATCAGCCCCAGCATTTT
d_gene: NA; v_gene: TRBV3-1/TRBV3-2; j_gene: TRBJ2-2; abundance: NA; CDR3aa: CASSMEGANTGELFF; CDR3nt: TGTGCCAGCAGCATGGAGGGCGCGAACACCGGGGAGCTGTTTTTT
d_gene: TRBD2; v_gene: TRBV29-1; j_gene: TRBJ2-3; abundance: once; CDR3aa: CSVLTSGGDTQYF; CDR3nt: TGCAGCGTCCTGACGTCGGGGGGAGATACGCAGTATTTT
d_gene: NA; v_gene: TRBV19; j_gene: TRBJ1-2; abundance: NA; CDR3aa: CASSSGRGGYGYTF; CDR3nt: TGTGCCAGTAGCTCGGGGAGGGGAGGCTATGGCTACACCTTC
d_gene: NA; v_gene: TRBV7-9; j_gene: TRBJ1-3; abundance: NA; CDR3aa: CASNLDYNSGNTIYF; CDR3nt: TGTGCCAGCAACCTTGACTACAACTCTGGAAACACCATATATTTT
d_gene: TRBD1; v_gene: TRBV30; j_gene: TRBJ1-2; abundance: NA; CDR3aa: CAWSIRTGKFANYGYTF; CDR3nt: TGTGCCTGGAGTATAAGGACAGGGAAATTTGCTAACTATGGCTACACCTTC
d_gene: TRBD1; v_gene: TRBV12-3/TRBV12-4; j_gene: TRBJ1-2; abundance: NA; CDR3aa: CASSFGTGYGYTF; CDR3nt: TGTGCCAGCAGTTTTGGGACAGGCTATGGCTACACCTTC
d_gene: TRBD1; v_gene: TRBV6-5; j_gene: TRBJ1-2; abundance: NA; CDR3aa: CASSQGAGGYTF; CDR3nt: TGTGCCAGCAGTCAGGGGGCGGGTGGCTACACCTTC
d_gene: NA; v_gene: TRBV13; j_gene: TRBJ2-7; abundance: NA; CDR3aa: CASSLVTTGGQYF; CDR3nt: TGTGCCAGCAGCTTAGTTACGACTGGCGGGCAGTACTTC
d_gene: TRBD1; v_gene: TRBV12-5; j_gene: TRBJ1-2; abundance: NA; CDR3aa: CASGSGTGRNYGYTF; CDR3nt: TGTGCTAGTGGTTCAGGGACAGGGCGCAACTATGGCTACACCTTC
d_gene: TRBD2; v_gene: TRBV28; j_gene: TRBJ2-1; abundance: once; CDR3aa: CASSSASGGSYNEQFF; CDR3nt: TGTGCCAGCAGTTCTGCTAGCGGGGGCTCCTACAATGAGCAGTTCTTC
d_gene: NA; v_gene: TRBV7-8; j_gene: TRBJ1-1; abundance: NA; CDR3aa: CASSYILNTEAFF; CDR3nt: TGTGCCAGCAGTTATATTTTAAACACTGAAGCTTTCTTT
d_gene: TRBD1; v_gene: TRBV2; j_gene: TRBJ2-5; abundance: NA; CDR3aa: CASSEGLFGTGETQYF; CDR3nt: TGTGCCAGCAGTGAAGGGCTATTTGGGACAGGAGAGACCCAGTACTTC
d_gene: NA; v_gene: TRBV3-1/TRBV3-2; j_gene: TRBJ1-6; abundance: NA; CDR3aa: CASSQERSMPFLHF; CDR3nt: TGTGCCAGCAGCCAAGAGAGGTCGATGCCCTTCCTCCACTTT
d_gene: NA; v_gene: TRBV9; j_gene: TRBJ1-1; abundance: NA; CDR3aa: CASSPPGNVPEAFF; CDR3nt: TGTGCCAGCAGCCCCCCAGGAAATGTGCCCGAAGCTTTCTTT
d_gene: NA; v_gene: TRBV5-6; j_gene: TRBJ1-1; abundance: NA; CDR3aa: CASSLARGTLFRNTEAFF; CDR3nt: TGTGCCAGCAGCTTGGCGCGGGGGACCCTATTCCGAAACACTGAAGCTTTCTTT
d_gene: TRBD1; v_gene: TRBV19; j_gene: TRBJ2-3; abundance: NA; CDR3aa: CASSIPGQGTDTQYF; CDR3nt: TGTGCCAGTAGTATCCCCGGACAGGGCACAGATACGCAGTATTTT
d_gene: NA; v_gene: TRBV19; j_gene: TRBJ1-4; abundance: NA; CDR3aa: CASSRGGDEKLFF; CDR3nt: TGTGCCAGTAGTAGAGGGGGAGATGAAAAACTGTTTTTT
d_gene: NA; v_gene: TRBV1; j_gene: TRBJ2-3; abundance: once; CDR3aa: CTSSQAGLAGAQVDTQYF; CDR3nt: TGCACCAGCAGCCAAGCTGGACTAGCGGGGGCCCAGGTAGATACGCAGTATTTT
d_gene: TRBD1; v_gene: TRBV7-3; j_gene: TRBJ1-5; abundance: NA; CDR3aa: CASSEGTGGYQPQHF; CDR3nt: TGTGCCAGCAGCGAAGGGACAGGGGGCTATCAGCCCCAGCATTTT
d_gene: NA; v_gene: TRBV6-5; j_gene: TRBJ2-3; abundance: NA; CDR3aa: CASSWGPLYTQYF; CDR3nt: TGTGCCAGCAGTTGGGGCCCGTTGTATACGCAGTATTTT
d_gene: NA; v_gene: TRBV7-3; j_gene: TRBJ1-1; abundance: NA; CDR3aa: CASSSDRNTEAFF; CDR3nt: TGTGCCAGCAGCTCCGACAGAAACACTGAAGCTTTCTTT
d_gene: NA; v_gene: TRBV6-5; j_gene: TRBJ1-3; abundance: few; CDR3aa: CASSYGGGAGNTIYF; CDR3nt: TGTGCCAGCAGTTACGGTGGAGGGGCTGGAAACACCATATATTTT
d_gene: NA; v_gene: TRBV27; j_gene: TRBJ2-3; abundance: once; CDR3aa: CASSQARVLGFSDTQYF; CDR3nt: TGTGCCAGCAGCCAAGCCCGGGTCCTCGGATTCTCAGATACGCAGTATTTT
d_gene: NA; v_gene: TRBV4-2; j_gene: TRBJ2-2; abundance: NA; CDR3aa: CASSPRGGNGELFF; CDR3nt: TGTGCCAGCAGCCCTCGGGGTGGGAACGGGGAGCTGTTTTTT
d_gene: NA; v_gene: TRBV21-1; j_gene: TRBJ2-5; abundance: NA; CDR3aa: CASSPLRNRGRETQYF; CDR3nt: TGTGCCAGCAGCCCTCTTCGGAACAGGGGGCGAGAGACCCAGTACTTC
d_gene: TRBD1; v_gene: TRBV28; j_gene: TRBJ1-3; abundance: NA; CDR3aa: CASSFGIQGDSGNTIYF; CDR3nt: TGTGCCAGCAGTTTCGGGATCCAGGGGGACTCTGGAAACACCATATATTTT
d_gene: TRBD1; v_gene: TRBV6-5; j_gene: TRBJ1-5; abundance: NA; CDR3aa: CASRLQGDQPQHF; CDR3nt: TGTGCCAGCAGACTCCAGGGGGATCAGCCCCAGCATTTT
d_gene: TRBD1; v_gene: TRBV10-3; j_gene: TRBJ1-5; abundance: NA; CDR3aa: CAISPGTGFGQPQHF; CDR3nt: TGTGCCATCAGTCCCGGGACAGGGTTTGGTCAGCCCCAGCATTTT